Listed below are T cell receptor beta chains from one sample, sequenced in a study of blood T cell repertoires in COVID-19. Assay used: immunoSEQ multiplex PCR; TCRdb lists only in-frame clones, some missing. In the table there are approximately 110,000 clones, 88% of which are singletons. The source material was peripheral blood. These receptors were collected from a woman in her forties or fifties with active or convalescent COVID-19. CDR3s include the opening cysteine and the closing phenylalanine or tryptophan. Each record gives: D gene, clone size, V gene, J gene, CDR3 protein, CDR3 DNA. The D gene is left open where the match is weak. Not every row has a clone size; where given, it reads once, few, many or a size class.

TRBD2	few	TRBV4-1	TRBJ2-1	CASSQGLANEQFF	TGCGCCAGCAGCCAAGGACTAGCCAATGAGCAGTTCTTC
TRBD2	NA	TRBV5-4	TRBJ2-7	CASSSGTSGRARSEQYF	TGTGCCAGCAGCAGCGGGACTAGCGGGAGGGCCAGGAGCGAGCAGTACTTC
TRBD2	NA	TRBV19	TRBJ2-2	CASSIYSGGGYTGELFF	TGTGCCAGTAGTATATACAGCGGGGGCGGGTACACCGGGGAGCTGTTTTTT
TRBD2	NA	TRBV5-4	TRBJ2-1	CASTKWGLVNEQFF	TGTGCCAGCACCAAATGGGGACTAGTCAATGAGCAGTTCTTC
NA	NA	TRBV5-1	TRBJ2-1	CASSRPQGTHNEQFF	TGCGCCAGCAGCCGCCCACAGGGGACTCACAATGAGCAGTTCTTC
NA	once	TRBV7-9	TRBJ2-3	CASSPAHPTDTQYF	TGTGCCAGCAGCCCCGCGCACCCCACAGATACGCAGTATTTT
TRBD2	NA	TRBV5-1	TRBJ2-7	CASSSLGLAGMHEQYF	TGCGCCAGCAGCTCCCTCGGGCTAGCGGGTATGCACGAGCAGTACTTC
TRBD1	NA	TRBV7-9	TRBJ2-1	CASSFTGDMYNEQFF	TGTGCCAGCAGCTTTACAGGGGACATGTACAATGAGCAGTTCTTC
NA	NA	TRBV7-6	TRBJ2-3	CASSLLRGNTDTQYF	TGTGCCAGCAGCTTATTGCGGGGAAACACAGATACGCAGTATTTT
NA	NA	TRBV2	TRBJ1-1	CARSRRVTGNTEAFF	TGTGCCAGGTCTCGGCGGGTGACCGGGAACACTGAAGCTTTCTTT
TRBD2	NA	TRBV5-5	TRBJ2-7	CASSLDLAGGPYEQYF	TGTGCCAGCAGCTTGGACTTGGCGGGAGGGCCGTACGAGCAGTACTTC
NA	NA	TRBV3-1/TRBV3-2	TRBJ2-3	CASSLPAVAGEEYF	TGTGCCAGCAGCCTGCCGGCGGTTGCCGGAGAGGAGTATTTT
NA	NA	TRBV28	TRBJ2-7	CASSTGQYYEQYF	TGTGCCAGCAGTACTGGACAGTACTACGAGCAGTACTTC
NA	NA	TRBV12-3/TRBV12-4	TRBJ2-7	CASVISLSHEQYF	TGTGCCAGCGTTATCTCTCTCTCCCACGAGCAGTACTTC
NA	NA	TRBV7-2	TRBJ1-3	CASREKGSGNTIYF	TGTGCCAGCAGAGAGAAGGGGTCTGGAAACACCATATATTTT
TRBD1	NA	TRBV2	TRBJ1-5	CASSGTGGMQPQHF	TGTGCCAGCAGTGGGACAGGGGGAATGCAGCCCCAGCATTTT
NA	NA	TRBV28	TRBJ2-5	CASSLCLPGAGEETQYF	TGTGCCAGCAGTTTATGTCTTCCTGGGGCAGGGGAAGAGACCCAGTACTTC
NA	NA	TRBV6-6	TRBJ2-2	CASSYSSTGELFF	TGTGCCAGCAGTTACTCCAGTACCGGGGAGCTGTTTTTT
NA	NA	TRBV11-2	TRBJ2-7	CASSLIAADYEQYF	TGTGCCAGCAGCTTAATCGCGGCGGACTACGAGCAGTACTTC
TRBD2	NA	TRBV6-2/TRBV6-3	TRBJ2-5	CASSYKELAGRSRYQETQYF	TGTGCCAGCAGTTACAAGGAACTAGCGGGAAGAAGTAGGTATCAAGAGACCCAGTACTTC
TRBD2	NA	TRBV6-5	TRBJ2-1	CASSLAGVNYNEQFF	TGTGCCAGTTCCTTAGCGGGAGTGAACTACAATGAGCAGTTCTTC
TRBD2	NA	TRBV7-2	TRBJ2-5	CASGRGGETQYF	TGTGCTAGCGGGAGGGGAGGGGAGACCCAGTACTTC
TRBD1	NA	TRBV29-1	TRBJ1-2	CSVEYRGPDYGYTF	TGCAGCGTTGAGTACAGGGGGCCGGACTATGGCTACACCTTC
NA	NA	TRBV2	TRBJ1-6	CASRRTAATYNSPLHF	TGTGCCAGCAGGCGGACAGCAGCTACCTATAATTCACCCCTCCACTTT
NA	NA	TRBV6-5	TRBJ1-1	CASSRGDTEAFF	TGTGCCAGCAGTCGCGGGGACACTGAAGCTTTCTTT
NA	once	TRBV6-5	TRBJ2-7	CASSERGQPSYEQYF	TGTGCCAGCAGCGAGAGGGGACAACCCTCCTACGAGCAGTACTTC